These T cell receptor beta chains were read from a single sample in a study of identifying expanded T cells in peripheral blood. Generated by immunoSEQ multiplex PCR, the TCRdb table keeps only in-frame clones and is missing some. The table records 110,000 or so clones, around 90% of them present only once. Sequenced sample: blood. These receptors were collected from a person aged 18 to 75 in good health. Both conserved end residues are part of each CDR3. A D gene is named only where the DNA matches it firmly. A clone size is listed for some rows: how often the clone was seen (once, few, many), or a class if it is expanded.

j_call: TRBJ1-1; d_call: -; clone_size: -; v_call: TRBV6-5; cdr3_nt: TGTGCCAGCGCACTTCGGCGGAGGAACACTGAAGCTTTCTTT; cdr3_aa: CASALRRRNTEAFF
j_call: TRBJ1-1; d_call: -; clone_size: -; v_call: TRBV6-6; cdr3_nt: TGTGCCAGCAGTGCTCAGAACACTGAAGCTTTCTTT; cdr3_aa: CASSAQNTEAFF
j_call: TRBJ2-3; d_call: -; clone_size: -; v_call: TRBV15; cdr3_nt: TGTGCCACCAGCAGAGATGCCGGTCCAGATACGCAGTATTTT; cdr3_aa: CATSRDAGPDTQYF
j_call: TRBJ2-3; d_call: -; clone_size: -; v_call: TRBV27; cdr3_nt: TGTGCCAGCACCCGTCTAGGGGGGCCTTACGCAGATACGCAGTATTTT; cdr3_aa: CASTRLGGPYADTQYF
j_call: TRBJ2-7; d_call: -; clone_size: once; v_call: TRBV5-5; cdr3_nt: TGTGCCAGCAGCTCCCGACCCGTCCCCACCTACGAGCAGTACTTC; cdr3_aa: CASSSRPVPTYEQYF
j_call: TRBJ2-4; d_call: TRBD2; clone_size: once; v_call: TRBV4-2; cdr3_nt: TGTGCCAGCAGCCAAGAGCCTAGCGGGGGTTTGGACATTCAGTACTTC; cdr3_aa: CASSQEPSGGLDIQYF
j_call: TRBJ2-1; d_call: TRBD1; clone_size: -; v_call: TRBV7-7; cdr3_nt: TGTGCCAGCAGCCCCTTGGGACAGGGGTATGAGCAGTTCTTC; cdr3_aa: CASSPLGQGYEQFF
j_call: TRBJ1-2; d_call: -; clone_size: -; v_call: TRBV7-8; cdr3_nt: TGTGCCAGCAGCTTTTATCGTTCAGTTGACTACACCTTC; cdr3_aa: CASSFYRSVDYTF
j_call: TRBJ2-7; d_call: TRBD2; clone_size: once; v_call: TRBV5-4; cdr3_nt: TGTGCCAGCAGCGCGGATTTAGAGACTAGCGGGTACGAGCAGTACTTC; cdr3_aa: CASSADLETSGYEQYF
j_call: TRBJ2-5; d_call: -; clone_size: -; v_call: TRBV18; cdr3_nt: TGTGCCAGCTCACCGGCAGGAGAGACCCAGTACTTC; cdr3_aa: CASSPAGETQYF
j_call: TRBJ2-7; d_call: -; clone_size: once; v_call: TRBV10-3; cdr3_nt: TGTGCCATCAGTATTTCAGGATCCTACGAGCAGTACTTC; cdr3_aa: CAISISGSYEQYF
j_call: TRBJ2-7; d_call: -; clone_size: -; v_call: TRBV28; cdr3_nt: TGTGCCAGCAGCTTCTCCGGGATTGTTAATCATAACGAGCAGTACTTC; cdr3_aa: CASSFSGIVNHNEQYF
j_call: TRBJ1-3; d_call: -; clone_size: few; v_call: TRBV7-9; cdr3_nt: TGTGCCAGCAGCTTAGACACTGGAAACACCATATATTTT; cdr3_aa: CASSLDTGNTIYF
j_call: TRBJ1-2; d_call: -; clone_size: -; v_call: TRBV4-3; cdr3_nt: TGCGCCAGCAGCCAAGCCTCAGGGTCGCTGGGCTACACCTTC; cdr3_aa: CASSQASGSLGYTF
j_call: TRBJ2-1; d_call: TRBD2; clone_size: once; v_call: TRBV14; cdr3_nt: TGTGCCAGCAGCCAATCCGGGACTAGCGGTTACAATGAGCAGTTCTTC; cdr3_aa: CASSQSGTSGYNEQFF
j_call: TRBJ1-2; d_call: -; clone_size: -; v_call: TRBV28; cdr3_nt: TGTGCCAGCAGTTTGGAGGTTATGTCCTACACCTTC; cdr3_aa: CASSLEVMSYTF
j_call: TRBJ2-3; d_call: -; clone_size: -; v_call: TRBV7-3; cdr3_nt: TGTGCCAGCAGCTTAAGTGGCACAGATACGCAGTATTTT; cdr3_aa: CASSLSGTDTQYF
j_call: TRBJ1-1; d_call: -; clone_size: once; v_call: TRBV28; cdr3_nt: TGTGCCAGCAGTTTATTAACGGGACCCCCCGACCCCCGCATCATGAACACTGAAGCTTTCTTT; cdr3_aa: CASSLLTGPPDPRIMNTEAFF
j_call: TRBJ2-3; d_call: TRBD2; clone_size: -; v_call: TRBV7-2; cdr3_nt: TGTGCCAGCAGCTACCGGTGGACTAGCGGGGGGGCAGGCACAGATACGCAGTATTTT; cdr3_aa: CASSYRWTSGGAGTDTQYF
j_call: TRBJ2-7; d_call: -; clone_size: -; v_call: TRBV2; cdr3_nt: TGTGCCAGCAGTGAATCAGGCAGGGGAGCCTACGAGCAGTACTTC; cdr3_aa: CASSESGRGAYEQYF
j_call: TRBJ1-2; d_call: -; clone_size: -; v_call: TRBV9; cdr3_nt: TGTGCCAGCAGCGTCGGGGTTGGCTACACCTTC; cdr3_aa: CASSVGVGYTF
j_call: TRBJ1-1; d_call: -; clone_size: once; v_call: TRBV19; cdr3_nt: TGTGCCAGTAGTGCCCCTATTTCGGGGATGAACACTGAAGCTTTCTTT; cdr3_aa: CASSAPISGMNTEAFF
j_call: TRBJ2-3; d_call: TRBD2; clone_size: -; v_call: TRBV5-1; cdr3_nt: TGCGCCAGCAGCTTGGGGACTAGCGGGAAAGGAGATACGCAGTATTTT; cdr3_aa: CASSLGTSGKGDTQYF
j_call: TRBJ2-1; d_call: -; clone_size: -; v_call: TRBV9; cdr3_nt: TGTGCCAGCAGCGCTGGACAGACACTTGAGCAGTTCTTC; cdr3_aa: CASSAGQTLEQFF
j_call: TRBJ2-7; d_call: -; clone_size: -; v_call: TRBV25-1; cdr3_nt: TGTGCCAGCAGAGGCAGGGGCGCCTACGAGCAGTACTTC; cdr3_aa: CASRGRGAYEQYF
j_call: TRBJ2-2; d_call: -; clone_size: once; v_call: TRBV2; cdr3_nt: TGTGCCAGCACTACGACGGGGCAGCGCGCCGGGGAGCTGTTTTTT; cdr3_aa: CASTTTGQRAGELFF
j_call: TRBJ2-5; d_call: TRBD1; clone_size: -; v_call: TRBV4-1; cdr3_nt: TGCGCCAGCAGCCAAGAGGACAGGGGAAGGGAGACCCAGTACTTC; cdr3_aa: CASSQEDRGRETQYF
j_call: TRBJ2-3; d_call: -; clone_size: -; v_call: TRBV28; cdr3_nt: TGTGCCAGCAGTCCCTTGGACGGGAGAGATACGCAGTATTTT; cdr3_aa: CASSPLDGRDTQYF
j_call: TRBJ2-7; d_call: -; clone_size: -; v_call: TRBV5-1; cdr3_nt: TGCGCCAGCAGCTTGGATTCACGGGCCGAGCAGTACTTC; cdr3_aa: CASSLDSRAEQYF
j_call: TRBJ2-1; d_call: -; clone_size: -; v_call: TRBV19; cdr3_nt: TGTGCCAGTAGTATGGAGGGATTTATGAATGAGCAGTTCTTC; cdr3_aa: CASSMEGFMNEQFF
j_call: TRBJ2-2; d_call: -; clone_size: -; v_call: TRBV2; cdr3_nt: TGTGCCAGCAGTGTTATACGAACCGGGGAGCTGTTTTTT; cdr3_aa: CASSVIRTGELFF
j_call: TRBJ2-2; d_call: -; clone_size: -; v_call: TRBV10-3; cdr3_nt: TGTGCCTTCAGGGTGGGGTCGGACACCGGGGAGCTGTTTTTT; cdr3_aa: CAFRVGSDTGELFF
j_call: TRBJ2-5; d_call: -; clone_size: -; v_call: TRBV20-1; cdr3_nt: TGCAGTGCTAGAGACCTAGGGACCCAGTACTTC; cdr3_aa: CSARDLGTQYF
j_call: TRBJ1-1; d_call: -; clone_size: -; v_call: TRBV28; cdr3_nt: TGTGCCAGCAGTTTATCTTCAGGGGACACTGAAGCTTTCTTT; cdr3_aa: CASSLSSGDTEAFF
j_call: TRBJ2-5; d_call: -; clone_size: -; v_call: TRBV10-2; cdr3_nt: TGCGCCAGCAGTGAATATAGCGGTGGGGGGGCGAGGGAGACCCAGTACTTC; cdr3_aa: CASSEYSGGGARETQYF
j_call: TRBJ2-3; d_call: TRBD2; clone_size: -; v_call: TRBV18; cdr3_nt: TGTGCCAGCTCACCTCCTAGCGGGGGGGATAGTGGAGATACGCAGTATTTT; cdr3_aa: CASSPPSGGDSGDTQYF
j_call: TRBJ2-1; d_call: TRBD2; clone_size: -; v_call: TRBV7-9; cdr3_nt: TGTGCCAGCAGCTTGGTGGCTAGCGGGAGGGGTGGGCAGTTCTTC; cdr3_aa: CASSLVASGRGGQFF
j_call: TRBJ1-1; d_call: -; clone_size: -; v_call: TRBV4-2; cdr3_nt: TGTGCCAGCAGCCAAAATCGACAGAACACTGAAGCTTTCTTT; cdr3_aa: CASSQNRQNTEAFF
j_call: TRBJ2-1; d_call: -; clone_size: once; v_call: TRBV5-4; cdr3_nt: TGTGCCAGCAGCCAGGGGATTGGAGGGACACGCTATGAGCAGTTCTTC; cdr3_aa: CASSQGIGGTRYEQFF
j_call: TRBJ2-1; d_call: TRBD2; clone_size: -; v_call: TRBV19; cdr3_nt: TGTGCCAGTAGACCGGGACTAGCGGGGGGACAATACAATGAGCAGTTCTTC; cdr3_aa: CASRPGLAGGQYNEQFF
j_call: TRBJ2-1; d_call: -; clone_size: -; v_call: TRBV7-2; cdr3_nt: TGTGCCAGCAGCTTACGAGGGAACAATGAGCAGTTCTTC; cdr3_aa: CASSLRGNNEQFF